The text below deals with one TCR beta chain. This specimen comes from a study of regulatory T cells in long-lasting Graves disease. At the level of the study: Prior antithyroid drug treatment in newly diagnosed Graves' patients lasted under 3 months.

The sample's time point: newly diagnosed GD, antithyroid drugs for less than 3 months. RNA extracted from PBMCs served as the sequencing template. With EDTA tubes as the receptacles, about 10 milliliters of peripheral blood were drawn. Assembly of TCR beta libraries relied on iRepertoire HTBI primers together with Arm-PCR of CDR3 regions. MiXCR was run by TCRdb on the multiplex PCR reads, yielding one entry per CDR3 protein. The sample shows about 220,000 distinct CDR3 sequences, roughly 19% of them seen only once. V shed 10 bases, J shed 2 bases, and the junction held 7 bases outside the gene matches. CDR1 is LNHDA and CDR2 is SQIVND in the germline V gene (reference sequence). CDR3 length equals 13 residues. Another study also made use of these data, one on T cells in Graves' hyperthyroidism and ophthalmopathy.

The source is a woman in her twenties or thirties with Graves disease. The chain carries TRBV19 and TRBJ1-2; 7 bases match TRBD1. The sequencing used peripheral blood mononuclear cells (PBMCs), collected at new diagnosis, from a patient treated with antithyroid drugs. CDR3 residues: CATRQTGNYGYTF. The DNA for the CDR3 is TGTGCCACGAGACAGACAGGGAACTATGGCTACACCTTC.